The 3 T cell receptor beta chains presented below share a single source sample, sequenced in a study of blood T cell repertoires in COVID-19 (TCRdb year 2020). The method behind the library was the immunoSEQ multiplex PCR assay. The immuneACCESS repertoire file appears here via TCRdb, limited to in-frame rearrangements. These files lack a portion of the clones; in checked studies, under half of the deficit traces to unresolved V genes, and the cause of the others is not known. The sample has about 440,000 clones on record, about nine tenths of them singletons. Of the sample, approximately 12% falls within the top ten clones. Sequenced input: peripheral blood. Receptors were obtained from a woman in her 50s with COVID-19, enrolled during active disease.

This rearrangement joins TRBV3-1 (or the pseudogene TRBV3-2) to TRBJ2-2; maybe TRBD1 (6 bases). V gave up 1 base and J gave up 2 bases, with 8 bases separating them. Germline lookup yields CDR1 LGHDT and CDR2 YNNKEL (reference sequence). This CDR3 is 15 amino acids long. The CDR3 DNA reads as TGTGCCAGCAGCCAAGGACAGGTTAACACCGGGGAGCTGTTTTTT. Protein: CASSQGQVNTGELFF.

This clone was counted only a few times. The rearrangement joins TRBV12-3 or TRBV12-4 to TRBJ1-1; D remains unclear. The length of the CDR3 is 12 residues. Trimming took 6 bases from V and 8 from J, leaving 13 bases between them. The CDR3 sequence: CASSPSPGEAFF. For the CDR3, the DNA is TGTGCCAGCAGCCCATCCCCGGGGGAAGCTTTCTTT.

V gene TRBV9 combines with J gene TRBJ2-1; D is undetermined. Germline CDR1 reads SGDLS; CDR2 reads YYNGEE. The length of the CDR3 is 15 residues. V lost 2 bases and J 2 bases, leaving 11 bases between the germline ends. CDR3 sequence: CASSVHSRPYNEQFF. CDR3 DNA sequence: TGTGCCAGCAGCGTCCACTCGCGCCCCTACAATGAGCAGTTCTTC. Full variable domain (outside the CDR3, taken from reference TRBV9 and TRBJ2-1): DSGVTQTPKHLITATGQRVTLRCSPRSGDLSVYWYQQSLDQGLQFLIQYYNGEERAKGNILERFSAQQFPDLHSELNLSSLELGDSALYFCASSVHSRPYNEQFFGPGTRLTVL.